This T cell receptor beta chain comes out of a study of blood T cells in healthy people across ages. Only a few counts were recorded for this clonotype. With a J-beta primer mix and a sample-barcoded 5' primer, a second PCR ran about 6 to 11 cycles. A single record per CDR3 protein comes from TCRdb applying MiXCR to the 5' RACE reads. Found here are fewer than 1.5 million distinct CDR3 sequences, around 42% of them singletons; the top ten hold 7.9%. Germline CDR1 is SGHVS and CDR2 is FQNEAQ. The V and J ends lost 0 bases and 3 bases, in that order; junction bases with no gene match: 0. CDR3 size: 15 residues.

The sequenced sample was blood. The chain is built from TRBV7-8 and TRBJ2-1, with TRBD1 matching over 9 bases. The TCR originated in a young woman in good health. The DNA of the CDR3 is TGTGCCAGCAGCTTAGCGACAGGGGGCTACAATGAGCAGTTCTTC. Its protein is CASSLATGGYNEQFF.